The rows below give T cell receptor beta chains drawn from one sample of a study of early T cells in non-severe SARS-CoV-2 infection. In TCRdb, the 5' RACE reads were re-called with MiXCR into one record per CDR3 protein. The sample records 55,000 to 80,000 distinct CDR3 sequences, over 9.5% being singletons. The specimen was whole blood, collected at baseline. These receptors were collected from an adult who was a healthcare worker with PCR-confirmed SARS-CoV-2 infection or an uninfected control (not recorded which). The CDR3 runs from the conserved cysteine through the conserved F or W. The order of the fields is clone size, V gene, D gene, J gene, CDR3 protein, CDR3 DNA. A D gene is named only where the DNA matches it firmly. Clone sizes are given selectively: once, few, many, or a class where the clone is expanded.

abundance: .
v_gene: TRBV10-3
d_gene: .
j_gene: TRBJ1-5
CDR3aa: CAISDWGINQPQHF
CDR3nt: TGTGCCATCAGTGATTGGGGGATTAATCAGCCCCAGCATTTT

abundance: few
v_gene: TRBV7-3
d_gene: .
j_gene: TRBJ2-3
CDR3aa: CASSFTGAADTQYF
CDR3nt: TGTGCCAGCAGCTTTACAGGAGCAGCAGATACGCAGTATTTT

abundance: .
v_gene: TRBV29-1
d_gene: .
j_gene: TRBJ2-1
CDR3aa: CSADYEQFF
CDR3nt: TGCAGCGCTGACTATGAGCAGTTCTTC

abundance: few
v_gene: TRBV5-1
d_gene: .
j_gene: TRBJ2-7
CDR3aa: CASSFQALAYEQYF
CDR3nt: TGCGCCAGCAGCTTCCAGGCCTTGGCCTACGAGCAGTACTTC

abundance: .
v_gene: TRBV7-9
d_gene: .
j_gene: TRBJ2-1
CDR3aa: CASSFIYEQFF
CDR3nt: TGTGCCAGCAGCTTTATCTATGAGCAGTTCTTC

abundance: many
v_gene: TRBV5-4
d_gene: .
j_gene: TRBJ1-2
CDR3aa: CASSFLLSGVYGYTF
CDR3nt: TGTGCCAGCAGCTTCCTTTTGTCAGGAGTCTATGGCTACACCTTC

abundance: few
v_gene: TRBV2
d_gene: .
j_gene: TRBJ2-7
CDR3aa: CASSGGTGYEQYF
CDR3nt: TGTGCCAGCAGTGGAGGGACTGGCTACGAGCAGTACTTC

abundance: many
v_gene: TRBV7-9
d_gene: .
j_gene: TRBJ2-1
CDR3aa: CASSLGLAMNEQFF
CDR3nt: TGTGCCAGCAGCTTAGGGCTAGCGATGAATGAGCAGTTCTTC

abundance: few
v_gene: TRBV30
d_gene: .
j_gene: TRBJ2-2
CDR3aa: CAWSGQHTGELFF
CDR3nt: TGTGCCTGGAGTGGGCAGCACACCGGGGAGCTGTTTTTT

abundance: many
v_gene: TRBV11-2
d_gene: .
j_gene: TRBJ2-5
CDR3aa: CASSYPQVEKETQYF
CDR3nt: TGTGCCAGCAGTTACCCCCAGGTGGAGAAAGAGACCCAGTACTTC

abundance: .
v_gene: TRBV20-1
d_gene: .
j_gene: TRBJ1-2
CDR3aa: CSARRGDYGYTF
CDR3nt: TGCAGTGCTAGAAGGGGAGACTATGGCTACACCTTC

abundance: many
v_gene: TRBV3-1
d_gene: TRBD2
j_gene: TRBJ2-1
CDR3aa: CASSRPTSGHNEQFF
CDR3nt: TGTGCCAGCAGCCGTCCCACTAGCGGACACAATGAGCAGTTCTTC

abundance: .
v_gene: TRBV7-9
d_gene: .
j_gene: TRBJ1-5
CDR3aa: CASSGQGYSNQPQHF
CDR3nt: TGTGCCAGCTCTGGCCAGGGATATAGCAATCAGCCCCAGCATTTT

abundance: many
v_gene: TRBV6-1
d_gene: .
j_gene: TRBJ2-7
CDR3aa: CASLKTHEQYF
CDR3nt: TGTGCCAGTCTGAAGACCCACGAGCAGTACTTC

abundance: many
v_gene: TRBV6-1
d_gene: TRBD1
j_gene: TRBJ2-7
CDR3aa: CASSELGGRDEQYF
CDR3nt: TGTGCCAGCAGTGAATTAGGGGGCCGGGACGAGCAGTACTTC

abundance: many
v_gene: TRBV7-2
d_gene: .
j_gene: TRBJ2-5
CDR3aa: CASSFQGRETQYF
CDR3nt: TGTGCCAGCAGCTTCCAAGGCCGCGAGACCCAGTACTTC

abundance: many
v_gene: TRBV30
d_gene: .
j_gene: TRBJ1-6
CDR3aa: CAWIGGSNSPLHF
CDR3nt: TGTGCCTGGATAGGGGGTAGTAATTCACCCCTCCACTTT

abundance: many
v_gene: TRBV5-1
d_gene: TRBD1
j_gene: TRBJ2-1
CDR3aa: CASSFVIPGDRGSVQFF
CDR3nt: TGCGCCAGCAGCTTCGTAATCCCGGGGGACAGGGGCTCCGTGCAGTTCTTC

abundance: few
v_gene: TRBV6-6
d_gene: TRBD2
j_gene: TRBJ2-3
CDR3aa: CASSYRRLAGDGSTDTQYF
CDR3nt: TGTGCCAGCAGTTACAGGAGACTAGCGGGAGATGGGAGCACAGATACGCAGTATTTT

abundance: .
v_gene: TRBV11-2
d_gene: .
j_gene: TRBJ2-7
CDR3aa: CASSLGQGRYEQYF
CDR3nt: TGTGCCAGCAGCTTAGGGCAGGGGAGGTACGAGCAGTACTTC

abundance: .
v_gene: TRBV29-1
d_gene: .
j_gene: TRBJ2-7
CDR3aa: CSVGARGGEQYF
CDR3nt: TGCAGCGTTGGGGCCCGGGGAGGTGAGCAGTACTTC

abundance: many
v_gene: TRBV6-4
d_gene: TRBD2
j_gene: TRBJ2-3
CDR3aa: CAGRTSGSGTDTQYF
CDR3nt: TGTGCCGGCCGGACTAGCGGGAGTGGCACAGATACGCAGTATTTT

abundance: .
v_gene: TRBV12-3/TRBV12-4
d_gene: .
j_gene: TRBJ2-7
CDR3aa: CASSSGGGPYEQYF
CDR3nt: TGTGCCAGCAGTTCAGGGGGGGGTCCCTACGAGCAGTACTTC

abundance: many
v_gene: TRBV29-1
d_gene: .
j_gene: TRBJ2-5
CDR3aa: CSVAAIETQYF
CDR3nt: TGCAGCGTTGCGGCGATTGAGACCCAGTACTTC

abundance: few
v_gene: TRBV7-8
d_gene: TRBD2
j_gene: TRBJ2-2
CDR3aa: CASSFGTGRTGELFF
CDR3nt: TGTGCCAGCAGCTTTGGAACCGGGAGGACCGGGGAGCTGTTTTTT

abundance: few
v_gene: TRBV12-3/TRBV12-4
d_gene: .
j_gene: TRBJ1-5
CDR3aa: CASSREVGQPQHF
CDR3nt: TGTGCCAGCAGCCGCGAAGTGGGTCAGCCCCAGCATTTT

abundance: .
v_gene: TRBV2
d_gene: .
j_gene: TRBJ1-1
CDR3aa: CASRSDGNTEAFF
CDR3nt: TGTGCCAGCAGATCTGACGGAAACACTGAAGCTTTCTTT

abundance: few
v_gene: TRBV20-1
d_gene: .
j_gene: TRBJ2-3
CDR3aa: CSAMSGGSSTDTQYF
CDR3nt: TGCAGTGCCATGAGTGGCGGCTCAAGCACAGATACGCAGTATTTT

abundance: many
v_gene: TRBV5-1
d_gene: TRBD2
j_gene: TRBJ2-3
CDR3aa: CASSLGAGTSGVATQYF
CDR3nt: TGCGCCAGCAGCTTGGGGGCCGGGACTAGCGGGGTTGCAACGCAGTATTTT

abundance: .
v_gene: TRBV29-1
d_gene: .
j_gene: TRBJ2-3
CDR3aa: CSVGHRTDTQYF
CDR3nt: TGCAGCGTCGGACACCGCACAGATACGCAGTATTTT

abundance: many
v_gene: TRBV15
d_gene: TRBD2
j_gene: TRBJ2-3
CDR3aa: CATSRDYPGLAPTDTQYF
CDR3nt: TGTGCCACCAGCAGAGATTATCCCGGACTAGCCCCTACAGATACGCAGTATTTT

abundance: few
v_gene: TRBV5-1
d_gene: .
j_gene: TRBJ2-2
CDR3aa: CASSLVMGLDTGELFF
CDR3nt: TGCGCCAGCAGCTTGGTTATGGGGCTGGACACCGGGGAGCTGTTTTTT

abundance: few
v_gene: TRBV30
d_gene: TRBD1
j_gene: TRBJ2-5
CDR3aa: CAWRQQGSETQYF
CDR3nt: TGTGCCTGGAGGCAACAGGGGTCAGAGACCCAGTACTTC

abundance: .
v_gene: TRBV7-3
d_gene: .
j_gene: TRBJ2-3
CDR3aa: CASSSQGIDTQYF
CDR3nt: TGTGCCAGCAGCTCCCAGGGGATCGATACGCAGTATTTT

abundance: .
v_gene: TRBV5-1
d_gene: .
j_gene: TRBJ2-5
CDR3aa: CASSLARGAEETQYF
CDR3nt: TGCGCCAGCAGCTTGGCCAGGGGAGCGGAAGAGACCCAGTACTTC

abundance: few
v_gene: TRBV12-3/TRBV12-4
d_gene: .
j_gene: TRBJ1-5
CDR3aa: CAISPPGSQGEPQHF
CDR3nt: TGTGCCATCAGTCCGCCGGGATCCCAAGGGGAGCCCCAGCATTTT

abundance: .
v_gene: TRBV7-2
d_gene: .
j_gene: TRBJ2-3
CDR3aa: CASSFPPTHRGVTQYF
CDR3nt: TGTGCCAGCAGCTTCCCTCCAACGCATCGAGGCGTTACGCAGTATTTT

abundance: .
v_gene: TRBV7-2
d_gene: .
j_gene: TRBJ2-5
CDR3aa: CASSLEQLAQYF
CDR3nt: TGTGCCAGCAGCTTAGAACAGCTCGCCCAGTACTTC

abundance: .
v_gene: TRBV7-9
d_gene: .
j_gene: TRBJ1-1
CDR3aa: CASSPQSGLAFF
CDR3nt: TGTGCCAGCAGTCCTCAGTCAGGGCTAGCTTTCTTT

abundance: many
v_gene: TRBV7-2
d_gene: TRBD1
j_gene: TRBJ2-1
CDR3aa: CASSRGQESTFF
CDR3nt: TGTGCCAGCAGCCGGGGACAGGAGTCTACGTTCTTC

abundance: .
v_gene: TRBV7-6
d_gene: .
j_gene: TRBJ2-5
CDR3aa: CASSLGAETQYF
CDR3nt: TGTGCCAGCAGCTTAGGGGCAGAGACCCAGTACTTC

abundance: .
v_gene: TRBV21-1
d_gene: .
j_gene: TRBJ2-7
CDR3aa: CATWGGYWNEQYF
CDR3nt: TGTGCCACCTGGGGGGGGTATTGGAACGAGCAGTACTTC

abundance: .
v_gene: TRBV11-3
d_gene: TRBD2
j_gene: TRBJ2-1
CDR3aa: CASPKTGTSGWNNEQFF
CDR3nt: TGTGCCAGTCCGAAAACCGGGACTAGCGGCTGGAACAATGAGCAGTTCTTC

abundance: few
v_gene: TRBV29-1
d_gene: TRBD1
j_gene: TRBJ1-1
CDR3aa: CSVEGRGQSTEAFF
CDR3nt: TGCAGCGTGGAAGGCAGGGGGCAGAGCACTGAAGCTTTCTTT

abundance: few
v_gene: TRBV12-3/TRBV12-4
d_gene: .
j_gene: TRBJ2-7
CDR3aa: CASSPGTPAYEQYF
CDR3nt: TGTGCCAGCAGTCCCGGGACACCCGCCTACGAGCAGTACTTC